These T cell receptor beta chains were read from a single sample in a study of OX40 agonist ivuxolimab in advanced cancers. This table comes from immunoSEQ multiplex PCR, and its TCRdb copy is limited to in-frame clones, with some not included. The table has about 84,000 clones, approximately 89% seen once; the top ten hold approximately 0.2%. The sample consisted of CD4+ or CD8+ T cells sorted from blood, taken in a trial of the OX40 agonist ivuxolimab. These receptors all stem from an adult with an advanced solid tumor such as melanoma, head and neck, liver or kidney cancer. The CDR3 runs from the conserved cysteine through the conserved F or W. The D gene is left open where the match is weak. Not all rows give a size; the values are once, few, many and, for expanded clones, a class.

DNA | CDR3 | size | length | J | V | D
TGTGCCAGCAGCTTAGATCGGTCCTACGAGCAGTACTTC | CASSLDRSYEQYF | - | 13 | TRBJ2-7 | TRBV11-2 | -
TGTGCCAGCAGCCAAGTCGATCTACAGGGGCGGAACACTGAAGCTTTCTTT | CASSQVDLQGRNTEAFF | - | 17 | TRBJ1-1 | TRBV4-2 | TRBD1
TGCAGCGTCCAACCGGGACAGGGGCCAGAAAAACTGTTTTTT | CSVQPGQGPEKLFF | - | 14 | TRBJ1-4 | TRBV29-1 | TRBD1
TGCGCCAGCAGCTTTTCCGGGATCTCTGGAAACACCATATATTTT | CASSFSGISGNTIYF | - | 15 | TRBJ1-3 | TRBV5-1 | -
TGTGCCAGCAGCTTGGTAGCGGGGCCGGGACGTAGCAATGAGCAGTTCTTC | CASSLVAGPGRSNEQFF | once | 17 | TRBJ2-1 | TRBV5-8 | TRBD2
TGTGCCAGCTCACCGGGGGGGCCCGTCTCTGGAAACACCATATATTTT | CASSPGGPVSGNTIYF | - | 16 | TRBJ1-3 | TRBV18 | -
TGTGCCAGCAGCTTAGGGTTAAGCGGGAGGGGGAATGAGCAGTTCTTC | CASSLGLSGRGNEQFF | - | 16 | TRBJ2-1 | TRBV11-2 | TRBD2
TGTGCCAGCAGTGGTTTAGCGACTAGCGGGGGAGAACAAGAGACCCAGTACTTC | CASSGLATSGGEQETQYF | - | 18 | TRBJ2-5 | TRBV6-4 | TRBD2
TGTGCCAGCTCCCCCGGACGGACCGCTGGGGCCAACGTCCTGACTTTC | CASSPGRTAGANVLTF | - | 16 | TRBJ2-6 | TRBV18 | -
TGTGCCAGCAGTTTGGGTCCGCAAAACATTCAGTACTTC | CASSLGPQNIQYF | - | 13 | TRBJ2-4 | TRBV27 | -
TGTGCCAGCAGCTTGAGTTCGTACGAGCAGTACTTC | CASSLSSYEQYF | - | 12 | TRBJ2-7 | TRBV5-6 | -
TGTGCCACAGGCCGGACACCCTCCTACGAGCAGTACTTC | CATGRTPSYEQYF | - | 13 | TRBJ2-7 | TRBV19 | -
TGTGCCGGCCGTTCTAGCGGGGCCTACGAGCAGTACTTC | CAGRSSGAYEQYF | - | 13 | TRBJ2-7 | TRBV28 | TRBD2
TGTGCCAGCAGTGAAAATAGGGACCTGAGGGGCTACACCTTC | CASSENRDLRGYTF | - | 14 | TRBJ1-2 | TRBV6-1 | -
TGCAGCGTTGAGCCCTTATTGTGCCGCGGTCGTAATTCACCCCTCCACTTT | CSVEPLLCRGRNSPLHF | - | 17 | TRBJ1-6 | TRBV29-1 | -
TGCGCCAGCAGCTCCGCAGGGCCCTATGGCTACACCTTC | CASSSAGPYGYTF | - | 13 | TRBJ1-2 | TRBV5-1 | -
TGCAGTGCTATTCAGGGAGGAGGCTACACCTTC | CSAIQGGGYTF | - | 11 | TRBJ1-2 | TRBV20-1 | -
TGTGCCAGCAGCCCCTCCCGGACTAGCCGCACAACGGAGCAGTTCTTC | CASSPSRTSRTTEQFF | - | 16 | TRBJ2-1 | TRBV7-3 | TRBD2
TGTGCCAGCAGCTCGACTACGGGACTAGCGGGTTATACGCAGTATTTT | CASSSTTGLAGYTQYF | - | 16 | TRBJ2-3 | TRBV5-4 | TRBD2
TGTGCCAGCAGCTTGGGTGGCGGAGAGGGGGCGGGAGCTTTCTTT | CASSLGGGEGAGAFF | - | 15 | TRBJ1-1 | TRBV7-9 | TRBD1
TGTGCCAGCAGCCGACAGGGGTCCTACGAGCAGTACTTC | CASSRQGSYEQYF | - | 13 | TRBJ2-7 | TRBV27 | TRBD1
TGCGCCAGCAGCTTGGAGGGTTGGGATGAGCAGTTCTTC | CASSLEGWDEQFF | - | 13 | TRBJ2-1 | TRBV5-1 | -
TGTGCCAGCAGCCAAGTTCAGGGGGCGAGAGAGACCCAGTACTTC | CASSQVQGARETQYF | - | 15 | TRBJ2-5 | TRBV14 | TRBD1
TGTGCCAGCCGGAGGACAGGGGGGAACTATGGCTACACCTTC | CASRRTGGNYGYTF | - | 14 | TRBJ1-2 | TRBV27 | TRBD1
TGCAGTGCTAGTTTCGGCGAGACCCAGTACTTC | CSASFGETQYF | once | 11 | TRBJ2-5 | TRBV20-1 | -
TGTGCCAGTACCCCACAGGGACTTGTAGGTTCACCCCTCCACTTT | CASTPQGLVGSPLHF | - | 15 | TRBJ1-6 | TRBV19 | -
TGTGCCAGCAGTTCCCTCCGGGTCAGGTTCAACAATGAGCAGTTCTTC | CASSSLRVRFNNEQFF | - | 16 | TRBJ2-1 | TRBV28 | -
TGCGCCAGCAGCCGGGGCGGTACTGTTACCGGGGAGCTGTTTTTT | CASSRGGTVTGELFF | - | 15 | TRBJ2-2 | TRBV5-1 | -
TGTGCCAGCAGTGTCCACAGGACATCCTATGGCTACACCTTC | CASSVHRTSYGYTF | - | 14 | TRBJ1-2 | TRBV6-5 | -
TGTGCCAGCAGCCAAACAGGGTCCTCTGGAAACACCATATATTTT | CASSQTGSSGNTIYF | - | 15 | TRBJ1-3 | TRBV4-2 | -
TGTGCCAGCAGTTTGGGAGGGTTCCATCAGCCCCAGCATTTT | CASSLGGFHQPQHF | once | 14 | TRBJ1-5 | TRBV27 | -
TGTGCCAGCAGCCTCCCGAGCTGGGAGCAGTACTTC | CASSLPSWEQYF | - | 12 | TRBJ2-7 | TRBV11-2 | -
TGCGCCAGCAGCCCTGGACAGGGAATAAGTGGCACCGGGGAGCTGTTTTTT | CASSPGQGISGTGELFF | - | 17 | TRBJ2-2 | TRBV5-1 | TRBD1
TGTGCCAGCAGCAACGGACAGAATTACGAGCAGTACTTC | CASSNGQNYEQYF | - | 13 | TRBJ2-7 | TRBV6-6 | -
TGTGCCAGTAGTACCCGGGACAGCTCCTACGAGCAGTACTTC | CASSTRDSSYEQYF | - | 14 | TRBJ2-7 | TRBV19 | TRBD1
TGTGCCAGCAGCGACATCCGGGTTGGAGGGACCGGGGAGCTGTTTTTT | CASSDIRVGGTGELFF | - | 16 | TRBJ2-2 | TRBV7-6 | -
TGTGCCAGCAGTTTCCGGGGGGGCGGGACAGATACGCAGTATTTT | CASSFRGGGTDTQYF | - | 15 | TRBJ2-3 | TRBV2 | TRBD2
TGCGCCAGCAGCCGCCGGGACGGACCCTACGAGCAGTACTTC | CASSRRDGPYEQYF | - | 14 | TRBJ2-7 | TRBV4-1 | -
TGTGCCTGGGGAGGGGATGGTCCGACAAAGGAAAAACTGTTTTTT | CAWGGDGPTKEKLFF | - | 15 | TRBJ1-4 | TRBV30 | -
TGTGCCAGCAGCTTCCTGCGGGAGGGCGCGAGCTGGGAGCAGTACTTC | CASSFLREGASWEQYF | - | 16 | TRBJ2-7 | TRBV7-9 | TRBD2
TGTGCCAGCAGCTTCGCCCGGGACAGGGTCAATGGGGGCTACACCTTC | CASSFARDRVNGGYTF | once | 16 | TRBJ1-2 | TRBV7-2 | TRBD1